This is a list of T cell receptor beta chains from one sample in a study of blood T cell repertoires in COVID-19. Produced via immunoSEQ multiplex PCR; TCRdb's table is partial and in-frame only. The table has about 180,000 clones, around 88% seen once; the top ten hold roughly 4.2%. Sequencing input: peripheral blood. Receptors were obtained from a woman in her twenties or thirties with acute or convalescent COVID-19. Both conserved end residues are part of each CDR3. D genes are given only for firm matches. Expanded clones are given a class, and other clones once, few, many or no size at all.

V gene	clone size	D gene	J gene	CDR3 DNA	CDR3 protein
TRBV18	.	.	TRBJ1-5	TGTGCCAGCTCACCAGGGGCCACCGAGGCCCAGCATTTT	CASSPGATEAQHF
TRBV29-1	.	.	TRBJ1-1	TGCAGCGTTGCGGGGGGTAGCACTGAAGCTTTCTTT	CSVAGGSTEAFF
TRBV19	.	.	TRBJ1-1	TGTGCCAGTACAGTTGTCGGGGGTACTGCTTTCTTT	CASTVVGGTAFF
TRBV4-1	.	.	TRBJ2-2	TGCGCCAGCAGACGACAGACCAACACCGGGGAGCTGTTTTTT	CASRRQTNTGELFF
TRBV6-5	.	.	TRBJ2-3	TGTGCCAGCAGCCTAATTGTAGATACGCAGTATTTT	CASSLIVDTQYF
TRBV2	.	TRBD1	TRBJ2-5	TGTGCCAGCGACAGGGCTGAGACCCAGTACTTC	CASDRAETQYF
TRBV5-1	.	.	TRBJ1-1	TGCGCCAGCAGCTTAACCGGGACACAAAAAGCTTTCTTT	CASSLTGTQKAFF
TRBV5-1	.	.	TRBJ1-2	TGCGCCAGCAGCTTTGGAGGGGACTATGGCTACACCTTC	CASSFGGDYGYTF
TRBV5-4	.	.	TRBJ1-2	TGTGCCAGCAGCTTGGCGCTGGGACTCTATGGCTACACCTTC	CASSLALGLYGYTF
TRBV5-1	.	TRBD2	TRBJ2-1	TGCGCCAGCAGCTGGGGACTAGCGGGAGGCCCCTCCTACAATGAGCAGTTCTTC	CASSWGLAGGPSYNEQFF
TRBV5-1	.	.	TRBJ2-7	TGCGCCAGCAGCTTGGAGCCCAACTCCTACGAGCAGTACTTC	CASSLEPNSYEQYF
TRBV7-8	.	.	TRBJ2-7	TGTGCCAGCAGCCCGTTACTAGAACTTTACGAGCAGTACTTC	CASSPLLELYEQYF
TRBV5-1	.	.	TRBJ2-7	TGCGCCAGCAGCACCGGAAGCGGCTACGAGCAGTACTTC	CASSTGSGYEQYF
TRBV7-9	few	TRBD1	TRBJ2-7	TGTGCCAGCAGCCGAGGGACAGGCAGTTACGAGCAGTACTTC	CASSRGTGSYEQYF
TRBV3-1/TRBV3-2	once	.	TRBJ1-5	TGTGCCAGCAGCAGAGACAATCAGCCCCAGCATTTT	CASSRDNQPQHF
TRBV6-2/TRBV6-3	.	.	TRBJ2-7	TGTGCCAGCAGTTACTCGAGCCTTCGGGAGCAGTACTTC	CASSYSSLREQYF
TRBV10-3	.	.	TRBJ2-7	TGTGCCATCAGGCCGGGATCAGGGGTCGACTACGAGCAGTACTTC	CAIRPGSGVDYEQYF
TRBV18	.	.	TRBJ2-2	TGTGCCAGCTCACCGTATCAGGCCGGGGAGCTGTTTTTT	CASSPYQAGELFF
TRBV6-1	.	.	TRBJ2-7	TGTGCCAGCAGTGACCAACTCCACTACGAGCAGTACTTC	CASSDQLHYEQYF
TRBV28	.	TRBD1	TRBJ1-2	TGTGCCATAAAAGGGGGCTACGGTGGCTACACCTTC	CAIKGGYGGYTF
TRBV7-9	.	TRBD2	TRBJ2-7	TGTGCCAGCAGCACAGAACCGGGACTAGCGGGGGCCTACGAGCAGTACTTC	CASSTEPGLAGAYEQYF
TRBV28	.	TRBD1	TRBJ1-5	TGTGCCAGCGGCGGCTGGCGGACAGGAGAGCCCCAGCATTTT	CASGGWRTGEPQHF
TRBV27	.	TRBD1	TRBJ1-2	TGTGCCAGCAGTTTTAGGGGGCGAGGCTACACCTTC	CASSFRGRGYTF
TRBV5-1	once	TRBD2	TRBJ2-1	TGCGCCAGCAGCTTTGGGCGGGAGTCCTACAATGAGCAGTTCTTC	CASSFGRESYNEQFF
TRBV28	.	TRBD2	TRBJ2-7	TGTGCCAGCAGAACTGGACTCGGGACTAGCGGCTACGAGCAGTACTTC	CASRTGLGTSGYEQYF
TRBV30	.	TRBD1	TRBJ2-1	TGTGCCTGGAGAAGGGACAGGCTAAAGTTCTTC	CAWRRDRLKFF
TRBV11-1	.	.	TRBJ2-7	TGTGCCAGCAGCTTATTGGAGCACGAGCAGTACTTC	CASSLLEHEQYF
TRBV6-6	.	TRBD2	TRBJ2-5	TGTGCCAGCAGTCCGGGACTAGCGGGAGGGCCTTCAAGAGAGACCCAGTACTTC	CASSPGLAGGPSRETQYF
TRBV12-3/TRBV12-4	.	.	TRBJ1-1	TGTGCCAGCAGTCAGGACTGGTACACTGAAGCTTTCTTT	CASSQDWYTEAFF
TRBV19	.	.	TRBJ2-1	TGTGCCAGTTCGCCGACTTATGACAATGAGCAGTTCTTC	CASSPTYDNEQFF
TRBV18	.	TRBD2	TRBJ2-5	TGTGCCAGCTCACCACTGCCGGGAGGGCCGCCCCAAGAGACCCAGTACTTC	CASSPLPGGPPQETQYF
TRBV28	.	.	TRBJ2-1	TGTGCCAGCAGTTTTAATGCAGGGATTGAGCAGTTCTTC	CASSFNAGIEQFF
TRBV2	.	TRBD1	TRBJ2-7	TGTGCCAGCAGTCGACAGGGGGATCTGTACGAGCAGTACTTC	CASSRQGDLYEQYF
TRBV5-6	.	.	TRBJ2-3	TGTGCCAGCAGCTTGCGACTACCAGATACGCAGTATTTT	CASSLRLPDTQYF
TRBV13	.	.	TRBJ1-3	TGTGCCAGCAGCTCTCAGGGTGCTGGAAACACCATATATTTT	CASSSQGAGNTIYF
TRBV5-6	.	.	TRBJ2-3	TGTGCCAGCAGCGCAGTCACAGATACGCAGTATTTT	CASSAVTDTQYF
TRBV6-1	.	.	TRBJ2-7	TGTGCCGGCTCCTCGGGCAGGGGGGCTGTCTACGAGCAGTACTTC	CAGSSGRGAVYEQYF
TRBV28	.	.	TRBJ1-2	TGTGCCAGCAGTTGGGGGGGGTATGGCTACACCTTC	CASSWGGYGYTF
TRBV5-6	.	.	TRBJ2-2	TGTGCCAGCAGCTTGATTGGGGCGACCGGGGAGCTGTTTTTT	CASSLIGATGELFF
TRBV3-1/TRBV3-2	.	.	TRBJ2-5	TGTGCCAGCAGCCAAACCCCGGGAGAGACCCAGTACTTC	CASSQTPGETQYF
TRBV3-1/TRBV3-2	.	.	TRBJ1-1	TGTGCCAGCAGCCGTCTCGGCACAGTAGTCACTGAAGCTTTCTTT	CASSRLGTVVTEAFF
TRBV5-1	.	.	TRBJ2-7	TGCGCCAGCAGCTTGGCCCTAGGGGGTGGGACACCCTACGAGCAGTACTTC	CASSLALGGGTPYEQYF
TRBV27	few	.	TRBJ2-7	TGTGCCAGCAGTTTGGGGCTTACCTACGAGCAGTACTTC	CASSLGLTYEQYF
TRBV19	.	.	TRBJ1-5	TGTGCCAGTAGGGGAGGGCAGAGCAATCAGCCCCAGCATTTT	CASRGGQSNQPQHF
TRBV29-1	.	.	TRBJ1-2	TGCAGCGTTGCCCAACAAGGCGGGGGGAACTATGGCTACACCTTC	CSVAQQGGGNYGYTF
TRBV6-5	.	.	TRBJ1-1	TGTGCCAGCAGTTACGGGGGCTTGGACACTGAAGCTTTCTTT	CASSYGGLDTEAFF
TRBV19	.	TRBD2	TRBJ2-4	TGTGCCAGTAGTGATCGGACTAGAGTCATTCAGTACTTC	CASSDRTRVIQYF
TRBV28	.	.	TRBJ1-3	TGTGCCAGCAGTTTAGGGCCTGGGCAGATCTCTGGAAACACCATATATTTT	CASSLGPGQISGNTIYF
TRBV5-1	.	.	TRBJ2-2	TGCGCCAGCAGTTTTGAGAAGGGTCCCGGACTAACAAACACCGGGGAGCTGTTTTTT	CASSFEKGPGLTNTGELFF
TRBV5-1	.	.	TRBJ2-1	TGCGCCAGCATGACTAGTGTTCACAATGAGCAGTTCTTC	CASMTSVHNEQFF